These 17 T cell receptor beta chains originate from one sample sequenced in a study of blood T cell repertoires in COVID-19. The table came from immunoSEQ multiplex PCR; TCRdb's copy has only in-frame clones and leaves some out. Of 100,000 to 150,000 clones listed, 70% to 90% are singletons. Material for sequencing was peripheral blood. These receptors all come from a woman in her forties or fifties with active or convalescent COVID-19.

The chain couples TRBV6-5 to TRBJ2-7; D might be TRBD2 (6 bases). The CDR3 runs 16 residues. CDR1 and CDR2 (germline): MNHEY, SVGAGI. V was trimmed by 0 bases and J by 1 base, leaving 13 bases between them. Here the CDR3 DNA reads TGTGCCAGCAGTTACTCCGGGACTGCGGTTTCCTACGAGCAGTACTTC. It is translated as CASSYSGTAVSYEQYF.

The chain is built from TRBV7-2 and TRBJ1-2; the match to TRBD1 covers 8 bases. Germline lookup yields CDR1 SGHTA and CDR2 FQGNSA. J gave up 3 bases and V 5 bases, and 5 bases lay outside the gene matches. The CDR3 is made up of 14 amino acids. This chain's CDR3 is CASSQQGGDYGYTF. The CDR3 nucleotides are TGTGCCAGCAGCCAACAGGGGGGAGACTATGGCTACACCTTC.

The gene calls are TRBV9 and TRBJ2-3; the match to TRBD1 covers 8 bases. Per germline, CDR1 SGDLS and CDR2 YYNGEE. V lost 4 bases, J lost 2 bases, and 6 bases stayed unmatched. There are 15 residues in the CDR3. The CDR3 reads CASSRQGPHTDTQYF. The CDR3, as DNA: TGTGCCAGCAGCAGACAGGGGCCCCACACAGATACGCAGTATTTT.

This chain uses TRBV19 with TRBJ2-1; no firm D call. With 7 bases removed from V and 7 bases from J, the gap between germline ends came to 14 bases. The CDR3 has 13 residues. Germline V CDR1 and CDR2: LNHDA, SQIVND (reference sequence). The CDR3 loop reads CASKMGDRNEQFF. CDR3 DNA: TGTGCCAGTAAGATGGGCGATAGGAATGAGCAGTTCTTC.

The gene calls are TRBV14 and TRBJ1-6; D is undetermined. CDR1 is SGHDN, CDR2 FVKESK, per germline. Trimming removed 4 bases at V and 9 bases at J, with 16 bases between. The CDR3 length is 15 residues. CDR3 sequence: CASSPGPARGSPLHF. The CDR3 DNA is TGTGCCAGCAGCCCCGGACCCGCGCGGGGTTCACCCCTCCACTTT.

This clone was seen only once. The chain carries TRBV7-2 and TRBJ2-1; D may be TRBD2 (5 bases). Looked up from germline, CDR1 is SGHTA and CDR2 is FQGNSA. The V end was cut by 4 bases, the J end by 7 bases, with 11 bases between. This CDR3 has 13 residues. The CDR3 nucleotides are TGTGCCAGCAGCTCCCCCTGGAGGAATGAGCAGTTCTTC. Its translation: CASSSPWRNEQFF. The full variable domain, in which reference TRBV7-2 and TRBJ2-1 provide the parts outside the CDR3, is GAGVSQSPSNKVTEKGKDVELRCDPISGHTALYWYRQSLGQGLEFLIYFQGNSAPDKSGLPSDRFSAERTGGSVSTLTIQRTQQEDSAVYLCASSSPWRNEQFFGPGTRLTVL.

This clone appeared once. The chain is built from TRBV13 and TRBJ2-5, with TRBD2 identical over 7 bases. This CDR3 is built from 13 residues. Unmatched junction bases numbered 4, after V lost 6 bases and J lost 3 bases. Germline V gives CDR1 PRHDT, CDR2 FYEKMQ (reference sequence). The CDR3 sequence: CASRRSGKETQYF. The CDR3 DNA reads TGTGCCAGCAGGCGAAGCGGGAAAGAGACCCAGTACTTC.

The rearrangement links TRBV12-3 or TRBV12-4 to TRBJ1-5; 7 bases line up with TRBD1. The CDR3 runs 13 residues. The trim removed 4 bases at V and 7 bases at J, leaving 4 bases unmatched. CDR3 nucleotide sequence: TGTGCCAGCAGTTCAGGGGGAGGACAGCCCCAGCATTTT. Translated, it gives CASSSGGGQPQHF.

This chain links TRBV4-2 with TRBJ2-7, with D possibly being TRBD2 (6 bases). V dropped 1 base and J dropped 2 bases, with 15 bases sitting between them. Per the germline V gene, CDR1 is LGHNA and CDR2 is YNFKEQ. CDR3 length equals 16 residues. The DNA for the CDR3 is TGTGCCAGCAGCCAAGTTTTAACTAGCTTCGCCTACGAGCAGTACTTC. This codes for CASSQVLTSFAYEQYF.

J is TRBJ2-2 and V is TRBV7-9; 10 nucleotides agree with TRBD1. CDR1 is SEHNR and CDR2 is FQNEAQ in the germline V gene (reference sequence). V dropped 7 bases and J dropped 6; count of bases not matched to a gene: 8. This CDR3 has 15 amino acids. DNA for the CDR3: TGTGCCAGCAACTTGGGGACAGGGGTGCCCGGGGAGCTGTTTTTT. Residues: CASNLGTGVPGELFF.

V gene TRBV11-3 combines with J gene TRBJ2-7, with TRBD1 matching over 11 bases. The V and J ends lost 2 bases and 4 bases, in that order; junction bases with no gene match: 4. CDR3 length: 15 amino acids. Germline CDR1 reads SGHNT; CDR2 reads YENEEA. CDR3 residues: CASSLSGTGGYEQYF. The CDR3, as DNA: TGTGCCAGCAGCTTATCGGGGACAGGGGGGTACGAGCAGTACTTC.

The chain combines TRBV20-1 with TRBJ2-7; weak D call: TRBD2 (6 bases). Germline V gene lookup returns CDR1 DFQATT and CDR2 SNEGSKA (reference sequence). V dropped 1 base and J dropped 12 bases, with 13 bases sitting between them. This CDR3 contains 11 residues. This CDR3 is CSARVRDLGYF. The DNA for the CDR3 is TGCAGTGCTAGAGTTAGGGACTTGGGGTACTTC.

The genes are TRBV7-8 and TRBJ1-2, with 7 bases matching TRBD1. The CDR3 spans 15 residues. V lost 4 bases to trimming and J lost 2 bases; unmatched junction nucleotides: 7. CDR1 is SGHVS, CDR2 FQNEAQ, per germline. The CDR3 here is CASSSYRGRNYGYTF. The CDR3 DNA is TGTGCCAGCAGCTCCTACAGGGGCCGGAACTATGGCTACACCTTC.

This clone was seen only once. The chain uses TRBV6-5 and TRBJ1-2, with 9 bases lining up with TRBD1. With V trimmed by 0 bases and J by 4 bases, 3 bases remained unmatched. CDR3 size: 15 residues. CDR1 is MNHEY, CDR2 SVGAGI, per germline. The DNA for the CDR3 is TGTGCCAGCAGTTACTCGACAGGGGGTAGCTATGGCTACACCTTC. Protein product: CASSYSTGGSYGYTF.

The J gene is TRBJ2-1, the V gene TRBV7-2, with 9 bases matching TRBD1. Per the germline V gene, CDR1 is SGHTA and CDR2 is FQGNSA. Unmatched junction bases numbered 6, after V lost 0 bases and J lost 6 bases. The CDR3 consists of 16 residues. The CDR3 here is CASSLAGTGSGNEQFF. Written as DNA, the CDR3 is TGTGCCAGCAGCTTAGCCGGGACAGGGAGTGGCAATGAGCAGTTCTTC.

This sequence joins TRBV5-1 and TRBJ2-4; tentatively, D is TRBD2 (5 bases). The ends were cut back, 8 bases at V and 0 bases at J, with 21 bases in the middle. The CDR3 extends over 17 amino acids. Germline values: CDR1 SGHRS, CDR2 YFSETQ. CDR3 sequence reads: CARRGRGRLLAKNIQYF. CDR3 bases: TGCGCCAGAAGAGGCCGTGGGAGACTCCTAGCCAAAAACATTCAGTACTTC. Together with reference TRBV5-1 and TRBJ2-4, the CDR3 gives the full variable domain: KAGVTQTPRYLIKTRGQQVTLSCSPISGHRSVSWYQQTPGQGLQFLFEYFSETQRNKGNFPGRFSGRQFSNSRSEMNVSTLELGDSALYLCARRGRGRLLAKNIQYFGAGTRLSVL.

The chain carries TRBV29-1 and TRBJ1-1, with D maybe TRBD1 (5 bases). V shed 6 bases and J shed 2 bases, with 13 bases lying between them. Germline-derived CDR1 and CDR2 are SQVTM and ANQGSEA. This CDR3 contains 13 residues. The CDR3 sequence is CSVGGFINTEAFF. CDR3 nucleotides: TGCAGCGTCGGGGGGTTTATTAACACTGAAGCTTTCTTT.